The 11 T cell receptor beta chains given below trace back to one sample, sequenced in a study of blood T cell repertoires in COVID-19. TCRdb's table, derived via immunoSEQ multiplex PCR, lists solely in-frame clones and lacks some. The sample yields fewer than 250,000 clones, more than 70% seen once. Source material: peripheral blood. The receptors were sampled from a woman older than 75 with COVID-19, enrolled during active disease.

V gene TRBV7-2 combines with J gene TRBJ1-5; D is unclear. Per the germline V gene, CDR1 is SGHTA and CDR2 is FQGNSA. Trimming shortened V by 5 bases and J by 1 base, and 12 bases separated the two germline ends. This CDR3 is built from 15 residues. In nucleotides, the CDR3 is TGTGCCAGCAGCCCAGTCCAGTTAAGCAATCAGCCCCAGCATTTT. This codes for CASSPVQLSNQPQHF. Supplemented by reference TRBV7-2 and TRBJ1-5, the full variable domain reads GAGVSQSPSNKVTEKGKDVELRCDPISGHTALYWYRQSLGQGLEFLIYFQGNSAPDKSGLPSDRFSAERTGGSVSTLTIQRTQQEDSAVYLCASSPVQLSNQPQHFGDGTRLSIL.

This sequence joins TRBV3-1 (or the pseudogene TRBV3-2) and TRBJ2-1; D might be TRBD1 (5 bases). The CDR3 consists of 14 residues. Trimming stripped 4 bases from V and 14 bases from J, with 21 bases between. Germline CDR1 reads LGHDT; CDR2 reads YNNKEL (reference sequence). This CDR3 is CASSPHQGSPIKFF. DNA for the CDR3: TGTGCCAGCAGCCCGCATCAGGGATCCCCGATTAAGTTCTTC.

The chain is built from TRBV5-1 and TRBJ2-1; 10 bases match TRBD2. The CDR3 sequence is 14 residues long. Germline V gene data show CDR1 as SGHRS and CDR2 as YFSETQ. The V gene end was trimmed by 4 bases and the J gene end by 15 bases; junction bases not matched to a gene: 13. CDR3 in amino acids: CASSPWGAGGPPFF. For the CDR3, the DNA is TGCGCCAGCAGCCCCTGGGGAGCGGGGGGGCCTCCGTTCTTC.

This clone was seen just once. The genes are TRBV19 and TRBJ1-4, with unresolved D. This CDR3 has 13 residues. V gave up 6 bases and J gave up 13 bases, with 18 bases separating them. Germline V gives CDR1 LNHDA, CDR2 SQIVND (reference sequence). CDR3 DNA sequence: TGTGCCAGTAGAAACGCGGGTGAGGGAGGACTGTTTTTT. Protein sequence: CASRNAGEGGLFF.

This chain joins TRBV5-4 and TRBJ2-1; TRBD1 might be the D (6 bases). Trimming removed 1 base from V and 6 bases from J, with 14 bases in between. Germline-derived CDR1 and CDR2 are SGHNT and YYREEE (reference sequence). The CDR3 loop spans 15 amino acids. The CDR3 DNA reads TGTGCCAGCAGCTTGCCAGGGGCAGGGGCCAATGAGCAGTTCTTC. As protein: CASSLPGAGANEQFF.

The CDR3 protein is CASSFTGQGFGYTF. The CDR3 DNA follows: TGTGCCAGCAGCTTTACAGGACAGGGCTTTGGCTACACCTTC. The genes are TRBV5-4 and TRBJ1-2; 8 bases fit TRBD1. CDR1 is SGHNT and CDR2 is YYREEE in the germline V gene (reference sequence). The CDR3 sequence is 14 residues long. V trimming: 2 bases; J trimming: 7 bases; junction bases outside the gene matches: 7.

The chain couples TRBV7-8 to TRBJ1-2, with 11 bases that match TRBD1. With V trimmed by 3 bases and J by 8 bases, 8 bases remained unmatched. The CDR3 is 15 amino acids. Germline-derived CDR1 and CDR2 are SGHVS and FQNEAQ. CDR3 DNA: TGTGCCAGCAGCTTCGGACAGGGGGCTTTCTCGGGCTACACCTTC. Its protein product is CASSFGQGAFSGYTF. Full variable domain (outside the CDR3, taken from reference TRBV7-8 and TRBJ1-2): GAGVSQSPRYKVAKRGQDVALRCDPISGHVSLFWYQQALGQGPEFLTYFQNEAQLDKSGLPSDRFFAERPEGSVSTLKIQRTQQEDSAVYLCASSFGQGAFSGYTFGSGTRLTVV.

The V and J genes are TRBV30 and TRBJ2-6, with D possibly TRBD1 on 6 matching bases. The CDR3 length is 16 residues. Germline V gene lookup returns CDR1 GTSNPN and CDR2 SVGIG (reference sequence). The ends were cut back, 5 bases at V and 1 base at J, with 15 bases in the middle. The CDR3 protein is CAWAGTPISGANVLTF. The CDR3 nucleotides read TGTGCCTGGGCCGGGACACCAATTTCTGGGGCCAACGTCCTGACTTTC.

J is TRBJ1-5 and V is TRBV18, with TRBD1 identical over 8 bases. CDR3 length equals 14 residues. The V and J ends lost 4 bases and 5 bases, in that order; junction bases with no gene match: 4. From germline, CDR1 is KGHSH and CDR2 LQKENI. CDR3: CASSRAGGDQPQHF. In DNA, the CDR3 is TGTGCCAGCTCACGGGCAGGGGGCGATCAGCCCCAGCATTTT.

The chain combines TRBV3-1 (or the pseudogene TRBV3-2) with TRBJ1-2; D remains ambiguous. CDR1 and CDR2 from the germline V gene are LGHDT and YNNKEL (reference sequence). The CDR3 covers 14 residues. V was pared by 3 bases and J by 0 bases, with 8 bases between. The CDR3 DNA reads TGTGCCAGCAGCCAGGAGAAATCTAACTATGGCTACACCTTC. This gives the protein CASSQEKSNYGYTF.

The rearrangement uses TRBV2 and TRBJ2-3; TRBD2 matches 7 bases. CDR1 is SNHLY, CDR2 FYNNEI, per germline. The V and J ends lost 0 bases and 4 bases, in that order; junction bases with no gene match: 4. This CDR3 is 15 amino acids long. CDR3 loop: CASSEAGGSADTQYF. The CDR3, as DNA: TGTGCCAGCAGTGAAGCGGGGGGGAGCGCAGATACGCAGTATTTT.